This T cell receptor (beta chain) was documented in a study of T cell responses to AZD1222 COVID-19 vaccine. Study overall: Second doses that came at about 4 or about 12 weeks were put together.

Some clones are missing from TCRdb's copy, which holds only in-frame ones; the method was immunoSEQ multiplex PCR. The sample yields about 130,000 clones, 80% to 90% seen once. This clone was detected only once. Germline assignment: CDR1 LNHDA and CDR2 SQIVND (reference sequence). The CDR3 is made up of 12 amino acids. Trimming cost V 0 bases and J 6 bases, with 6 bases left between them. The receptor comes from an adult in good health. Here the sequenced sample was peripheral blood, taken on day 0 of AZD1222 vaccination. The gene calls are TRBV19 and TRBJ2-7, with D hard to call. CDR3 loop: CASSIEGSEQYF. CDR3 nucleotide sequence: TGTGCCAGTAGTATAGAAGGGTCCGAGCAGTACTTC.